This TCR beta chain was sequenced during a study of cytomegalovirus exposure and HLA in healthy donors. The PCR employed 60 Vbeta primers together with 13 Jbeta primers. Some clones are missing from TCRdb's copy, which holds only in-frame ones; the method was immunoSEQ multiplex PCR. The profile shows just under 95,000 clones, roughly 80% of them singletons. As regards this clone: Its antigen is unknown.

Findings and limits, study-wide: TCR beta V segments were, for the most part, productive about 90% or about 30% of the time in an earlier analysis. Solely CMV serostatus was available to characterize immune exposure.

At the time of sampling, donors were nominally healthy, though unrecorded immune exposures were likely. The CDR3 runs to 14 residues. Germline V gene sequence: CDR1 MNHEY, CDR2 SVGAGI. V was trimmed by 6 bases and J by 2 bases, leaving 12 bases between them. This clonotype was sampled from a girl aged 2 to 9 in good health and CMV-seropositive. The chain employs TRBV6-5 and TRBJ2-3; D gene unclear. Sample: PBMCs. CDR3: CASRTTVLTDTQYF. CDR3 nucleotides: TGTGCCAGCAGGACAACCGTCCTCACAGATACGCAGTATTTT.